This record concerns one T cell receptor beta chain sequence. Study processing details: Amplification from reference gene primers served as the basis for estimated nucleated cell counts. Some clones are missing from TCRdb's copy, which holds only in-frame ones; the method was immunoSEQ multiplex PCR. V, J and clone size derive from that table, while D and trimming were established from the DNA sequence. The sample yields roughly 100,000 clones, around nine tenths seen once. The CDR3 contains 11 residues. V was cut by 5 bases and J by 4 bases, with 4 bases left in between. CDR1 MGHDK and CDR2 SYGVNS come from the germline V gene. This sample is part of a study of blood T cell repertoires in COVID-19.

This sequence was found in a human donor in a cohort sampled during active COVID-19. Sequencing input: peripheral blood. The V call is TRBV25-1, the J call TRBJ2-3; no clear D gene. CDR3 in amino acids: CASSRADTQYF. In nucleotides, the CDR3 is TGTGCCAGCAGTCGGGCAGATACGCAGTATTTT.